A selection of T cell receptor beta chains follows, all from one sample in a study of blood T cells in healthy people across ages. From the 5' RACE reads, TCRdb called clonotypes with MiXCR, one entry per CDR3 protein. The data show roughly 1,500,000 distinct CDR3 sequences, about 35% seen once. Sample: blood. These receptors originate from a woman younger than 45 in good health. The CDR3 runs from the conserved cysteine through the conserved F or W. The D gene is left open where the match is weak. Rows may omit the clone size; those that give it use once, few, many or a size class.

d_gene | j_gene | abundance | v_gene | CDR3nt | CDR3aa
- | TRBJ1-4 | few | TRBV12-3/TRBV12-4 | TGTGCCAGCAGCAGCACCGACGGTACAACTAATGAAAAACTGTTTTTT | CASSSTDGTTNEKLFF
TRBD2 | TRBJ2-1 | - | TRBV29-1 | TGCGGCGTTCATCTTCGGGGGAGGGTGGCTGAGCAGTTCTTC | CGVHLRGRVAEQFF
TRBD2 | TRBJ2-1 | - | TRBV4-2 | TGTGCCAGCAGCCCAACTAGCGGGAGAGACGATGAGCAGTTCTTC | CASSPTSGRDDEQFF
TRBD1 | TRBJ2-3 | - | TRBV5-1 | TGCGCCAGCAGCTTGATGGGACAGGGGCCCTACACAGATACGCAGTATTTT | CASSLMGQGPYTDTQYF
- | TRBJ2-2 | - | TRBV4-2 | TGTGCCAGCAGCCCAGGGGGCGGGAGAGGTACCGGGGAGCTGTTTTTT | CASSPGGGRGTGELFF
TRBD1 | TRBJ2-7 | few | TRBV27 | TGTGCCAGCAGTTTATCCGGGACAGCCCACTACGAGCAGTACTTC | CASSLSGTAHYEQYF
TRBD1 | TRBJ2-7 | - | TRBV3-1 | TGTGCCAGCAGCCTAGGGGGCGCGAAGGGGAATGAGCAGTACTTC | CASSLGGAKGNEQYF
- | TRBJ2-1 | few | TRBV20-1 | TGCAGTGCTCTACGGGCAGCGGGCCCGGGTGAGCAGTTCTTC | CSALRAAGPGEQFF
- | TRBJ1-1 | - | TRBV27 | TGTGCCAGCAGTTTAGGGGGGTGGGGCAGGGACACTGAAGCTTTCTTT | CASSLGGWGRDTEAFF
- | TRBJ2-7 | - | TRBV3-1 | TGTGCCAGCAGCCAAGACTGGGACGTCTCCTACGAGCAGTACTTC | CASSQDWDVSYEQYF
TRBD2 | TRBJ2-7 | few | TRBV20-1 | TGCAGTGCTAGAGTCTTGGGGGACTACAAGAACGAGCAGTACTTC | CSARVLGDYKNEQYF
- | TRBJ1-1 | once | TRBV2 | TGTGCCAGCAGTGCGACAGGCGAGAGCACTGAAGCTTTCTTT | CASSATGESTEAFF
TRBD2 | TRBJ2-5 | few | TRBV9 | TGTGCCAGCAGCGTGGCAGGACTAGCGGGGGAAGAGACCCAGTACTTC | CASSVAGLAGEETQYF